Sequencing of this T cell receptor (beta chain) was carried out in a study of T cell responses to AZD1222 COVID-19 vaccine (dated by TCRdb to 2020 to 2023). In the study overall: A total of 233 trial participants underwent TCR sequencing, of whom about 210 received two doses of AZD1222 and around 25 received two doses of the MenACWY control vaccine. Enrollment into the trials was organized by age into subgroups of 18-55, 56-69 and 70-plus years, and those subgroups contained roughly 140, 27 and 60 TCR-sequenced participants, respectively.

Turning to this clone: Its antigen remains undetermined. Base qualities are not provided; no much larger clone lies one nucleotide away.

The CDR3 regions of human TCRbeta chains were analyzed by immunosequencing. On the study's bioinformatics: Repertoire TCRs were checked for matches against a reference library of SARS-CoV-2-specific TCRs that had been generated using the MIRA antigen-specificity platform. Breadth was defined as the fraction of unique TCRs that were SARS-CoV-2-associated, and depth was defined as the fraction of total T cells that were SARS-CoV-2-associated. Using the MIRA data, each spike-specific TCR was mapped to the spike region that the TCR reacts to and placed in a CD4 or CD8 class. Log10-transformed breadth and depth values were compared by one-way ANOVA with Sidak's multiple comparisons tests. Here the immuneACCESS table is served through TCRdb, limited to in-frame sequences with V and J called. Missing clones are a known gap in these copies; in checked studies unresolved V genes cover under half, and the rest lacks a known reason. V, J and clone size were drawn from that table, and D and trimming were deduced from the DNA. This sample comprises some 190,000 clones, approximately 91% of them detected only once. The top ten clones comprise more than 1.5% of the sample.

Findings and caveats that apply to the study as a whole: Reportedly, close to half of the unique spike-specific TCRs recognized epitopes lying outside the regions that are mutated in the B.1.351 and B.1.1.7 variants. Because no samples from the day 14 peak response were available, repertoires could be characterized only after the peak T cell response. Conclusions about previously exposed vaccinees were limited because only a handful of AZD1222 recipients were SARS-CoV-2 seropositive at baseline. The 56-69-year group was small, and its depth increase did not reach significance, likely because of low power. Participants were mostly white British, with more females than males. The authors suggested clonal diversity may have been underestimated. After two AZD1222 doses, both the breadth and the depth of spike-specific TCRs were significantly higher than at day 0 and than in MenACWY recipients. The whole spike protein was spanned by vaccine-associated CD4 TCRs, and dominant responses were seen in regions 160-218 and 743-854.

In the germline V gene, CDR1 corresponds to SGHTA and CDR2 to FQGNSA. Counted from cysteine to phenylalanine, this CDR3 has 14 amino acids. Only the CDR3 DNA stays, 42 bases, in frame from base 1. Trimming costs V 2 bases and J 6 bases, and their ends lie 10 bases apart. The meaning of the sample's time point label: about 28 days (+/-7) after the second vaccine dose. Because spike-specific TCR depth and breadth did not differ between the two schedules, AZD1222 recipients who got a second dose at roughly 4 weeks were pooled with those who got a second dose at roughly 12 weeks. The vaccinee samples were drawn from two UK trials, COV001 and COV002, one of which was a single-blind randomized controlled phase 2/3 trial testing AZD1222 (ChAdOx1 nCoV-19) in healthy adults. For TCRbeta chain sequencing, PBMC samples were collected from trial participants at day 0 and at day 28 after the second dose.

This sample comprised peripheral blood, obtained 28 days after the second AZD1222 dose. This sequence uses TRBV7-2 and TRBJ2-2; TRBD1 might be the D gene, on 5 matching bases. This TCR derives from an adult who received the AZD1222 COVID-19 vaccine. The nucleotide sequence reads TGTGCCAGCAGCTTAAGGGGTTTCCCCGGGGAGCTGTTTTTT. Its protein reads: CASSLRGFPGELFF.